This T cell receptor beta chain was documented in a study of immune cell composition in non-small cell lung cancer. Study-level results: Smoking pack-years did not significantly correlate with tumour TCR-beta clonality. Tumour-associated clones >0.5% occurred in roughly 30% of adenocarcinomas, roughly 80% of squamous.

Germline V gene data show CDR1 as WSHSY and CDR2 as SAAADI. CDR3 length: 17 amino acids. Trimming cost V 4 bases and J 0 bases; bases outside gene matches: 6. Profiled with immunoSEQ multiplex PCR; TCRdb holds only in-frame clones, not every one. The sample has roughly 8,300 clones, around three quarters seen once. In the case of this clone: Its cognate antigen is unknown.

The chain combines TRBV10-2 with TRBJ2-6; TRBD2 aligns across 7 bases. Sequencing was performed on lung tumor tissue. This TCR came from a human donor with non-small cell lung cancer. This chain's CDR3 is CASSVFLAVSGANVLTF. CDR3 bases: TGCGCCAGCAGTGTATTCCTAGCGGTCTCTGGGGCCAACGTCCTGACTTTC.